This TCR beta chain is from a study of blood T cell repertoires in COVID-19. Overall study context: Spain, Italy and the United States supplied samples that represented acute and convalescent COVID-19. Sample material is recorded as cDNA or gDNA derived from T cells, B-cell-depleted T cells, or PBMCs.

This CDR3 comprises 16 residues. The V segment lost 8 bases and the J segment 0 bases; nucleotides outside the gene matches: 11. Per germline, CDR1 SQVTM and CDR2 ANQGSEA. Under the authors' procedure: How many nucleated cells were present was estimated from reference gene primer amplification. Profiled with immunoSEQ multiplex PCR; TCRdb holds only in-frame clones, not every one. V and J calls and clone size come straight from that table; D and trimming were deduced from the DNA. Of just over 250,000 clones listed, approximately 89% are singletons. The sequencing input was peripheral blood. The V and J genes are TRBV29-1 and TRBJ1-3, with TRBD1 matching 9 bases. The clonotype was recovered from a man in his forties who had recovered from COVID-19. This CDR3 reads CSPENRGPSSGNTIYF. For the CDR3, the DNA is TGCAGCCCAGAAAACAGGGGGCCGAGCTCTGGAAACACCATATATTTT.